Below, one T cell receptor beta chain is given with its context. The antigen is undetermined. This entry belongs to a study of graft-versus-host responses after intestinal transplantation. Study overall: Grafts were multivisceral, liver-intestinal, or isolated intestinal.

The ends were cut back, 3 bases at V and 6 bases at J, with 12 bases in the middle. Germline CDR1 MNHEY, CDR2 SMNVEV (reference sequence). The CDR3 has 14 residues. Study observations and caveats: Clonal ratios of graft-versus-host to host-versus-graft in allografts were high for patients exhibiting graft-donor T cell macrochimerism.

Clones were read by immunoSEQ multiplex PCR, and TCRdb kept only the in-frame ones, dropping some. This sample has approximately 80,000 clones, with approximately 88% found just once. This chain joins TRBV27 and TRBJ1-5; D gene ambiguous. The starting material was unstimulated CD4+ T cells sorted from spleen or lymph node cells, obtained before intestinal transplant. The origin of this receptor is a human donor who received an intestinal transplant. CDR3 bases: TGTGCCAGCAGTTTGAAGAGTGCAGGTCAGCCCCAGCATTTT. This encodes CASSLKSAGQPQHF.